This TCR beta chain is from a study of Graves' ophthalmopathy and Graves' hyperthyroidism. Certain patients were not enrolled. These were patients with other autoimmune diseases, uncontrolled infections, pregnancy or lactation. Broader study findings: Sensitivity of about 90% and specificity of about 84% were achieved when a 13-signature model separated ophthalmopathy from stable hyperthyroidism.

For repertoire sequencing, the TCR beta CDR3 regions were amplified from RNA transcripts. HTBI primers primed a first-round RT-PCR, and a second-round multiplex PCR followed. TCRdb reanalysed the multiplex PCR reads using MiXCR and keeps one entry per CDR3 protein. The top ten hold around 45% of the sample, which has about 220,000 distinct CDR3 sequences, 20% to 25% seen once. CDR3 length: 12 residues. Per the germline V gene, CDR1 is DFQATT and CDR2 is SNEGSKA (reference sequence). V lost 6 bases to trimming and J lost 3 bases; unmatched junction nucleotides: 4. This clonotype was counted many times. Antigen: not known.

The specimen sequenced was peripheral blood. The chain is built from TRBV20-1 and TRBJ2-7; TRBD1 aligns across 8 bases. This TCR was sampled from a woman aged 45-59 years with Graves' ophthalmopathy. This chain's CDR3 is CSATGTGYEQYF. The CDR3 nucleotides read TGCAGTGCAACCGGGACAGGCTACGAGCAGTACTTC.